This TCR beta chain comes out of a study of T cell responses to AZD1222 COVID-19 vaccine (TCRdb year 2021). For the study in its entirety: AZD1222 recipients with second doses at about 4 weeks or about 12 weeks were pooled, because spike-specific TCR depth and breadth did not differ between schedules. Trial participants were enrolled by age into subgroups of 18-55, 56-69 and 70-plus years, and around 140, 26 and 57 TCR-sequenced participants, respectively, were included in these subgroups. TCR sequencing covered 230 to 250 trial participants: 200 to 220 given two doses of AZD1222 and 26 given two doses of MenACWY control vaccine.

The CDR1 and CDR2 encoded by the germline V gene (reference sequence) are SEHNR and FQNEAQ. Trimming accounts for 5 bases at V and 2 bases at J, while the number of junction bases matched to no gene is 8. Taken from cysteine to phenylalanine, the CDR3 has 16 residues. Only the CDR3 part of the read is kept: 48 bases, read in frame from the first base. In the paper's terms, the time point label means: baseline before first vaccination. Vaccinee samples were obtained from the UK trials COV001 and COV002, which included a single-blind randomized controlled phase 2/3 trial of AZD1222 (ChAdOx1 nCoV-19) in healthy adults. For TCRbeta chain sequencing, PBMC samples from trial participants were taken at day 0 and at day 28 after the second dose. Study-level results and caveats: No day 14 peak-response samples were available, so repertoires were characterized only after the peak T cell response. A significant rise in spike-specific TCR breadth and depth was observed after two AZD1222 doses relative to day 0 and relative to MenACWY recipients. Conclusions about previously exposed vaccinees were limited because only 5 or 6 AZD1222 recipients were SARS-CoV-2 seropositive at baseline. In the small 56-69-year group, the increase in depth fell short of significance, most likely because of low power. Most participants were white British and females outnumbered males, and the authors suggested that clonal diversity may have been underestimated. Reportedly, close to half of the unique spike-specific TCRs recognized epitopes lying outside the regions that are mutated in the B.1.351 and B.1.1.7 variants. The whole spike protein was spanned by vaccine-associated CD4 TCRs, and dominant responses were seen in regions 160-218 and 743-854.

The CDR3 regions of human TCRbeta chains were analyzed by immunosequencing. Turning to the authors' computational methods: Repertoire TCRs were checked for matches against a reference library of SARS-CoV-2-specific TCRs that had been generated using the MIRA antigen-specificity platform. Breadth meant the fraction of unique TCRs that were SARS-CoV-2-associated, whereas depth meant the fraction of total T cells that were SARS-CoV-2-associated. Using the MIRA data, each spike-specific TCR was assigned both to the spike region to which the TCR was reactive and to a CD4 or CD8 class. Log10-transformed breadth and depth values were compared by one-way ANOVA with Sidak's multiple comparisons tests. TCRdb carries this immuneACCESS record with in-frame sequences only. Its versions omit some clonotypes, under half of them owing to an unresolved V gene in the studies checked, with the rest unexplained. V, J and clone size reflect that table, while D and trimming were determined from the DNA. Counted in this sample were tens of thousands of clones; around nine tenths of them appeared once. Jointly, the top ten make up 3% of the sample.

Notes on this clone: The antigen it recognizes is unknown. Nothing much larger sits one base from this clone, and base qualities are not available.

The starting material was peripheral blood, obtained on day 0 of AZD1222 vaccination. The chain was built from TRBV7-9 and TRBJ2-2, with 7 central nucleotides matching TRBD2. The source is an adult in good health. DNA sequence: TGTGCCAGCAGCGTCCCGGGACTAAAAAACACCGGGGAGCTGTTTTTT. It encodes CASSVPGLKNTGELFF.